The present TCR beta chain was sequenced within a study of cytomegalovirus exposure and HLA in healthy donors. Study-level information: Around 77 million unique TCRs from HLA-typed donors made up an early data release. Genotyping of 398 donors showed that approximately 83% belonged to the Caucasian-associated ancestry cluster.

Both 60 Vbeta primers and 13 Jbeta primers went into the PCR. Assay: immunoSEQ multiplex PCR; the TCRdb copy retains only in-frame clones and omits some. There are 140,000 to 150,000 clones in the sample; approximately 80% occur only once, and 3% to 4.5% lies in the top ten. This clone has just one count. Specimen: PBMCs. This TCR was recovered from a male donor in good health and CMV-seronegative.

The CDR3 protein is CASSPSRSRDTEAFF. DNA of the CDR3: TGTGCCAGCTCACCAAGCCGCTCGAGGGACACTGAAGCTTTCTTT. The chain links TRBV18 to TRBJ1-1; the D is unclear. V lost 2 bases to trimming and J lost 3 bases, with 13 bases between them. The germline V gene encodes CDR1 KGHSH and CDR2 LQKENI. The CDR3 has 15 amino acids.